Each of the 29 T cell receptor beta chains below was sequenced from the same sample in a study of cytomegalovirus exposure and HLA in healthy donors. PCR used 60 Vbeta primers and 13 Jbeta primers. Some clones are missing from TCRdb's copy, which holds only in-frame ones; the method was immunoSEQ multiplex PCR. This table has roughly 200,000 clones, approximately 80% appearing once. Material for sequencing was PBMCs. Source of these receptors: a man aged 55 to 69 in good health and CMV-seronegative.

This chain connects TRBV30 to TRBJ2-7, with TRBD1 matching over 8 bases. The V segment lost 4 bases and the J segment 7 bases; nucleotides outside the gene matches: 12. CDR3 length equals 14 residues. Germline V CDR1 and CDR2: GTSNPN, SVGIG (reference sequence). The CDR3 region is CAWNWGTGHGEQYF. CDR3 nucleotides: TGTGCCTGGAATTGGGGGACAGGACATGGGGAGCAGTACTTC. Looking up the rest from reference TRBV30 and TRBJ2-7 gives the full variable domain: SQTIHQWPATLVQPVGSPLSLECTVEGTSNPNLYWYRQAAGRGLQLLFYSVGIGQISSEVPQNLSASRPQDRQFILSSKKLLLSDSGFYLCAWNWGTGHGEQYFGPGTRLTVT.

This chain uses TRBV9 with TRBJ2-7, with 7 bases aligning to TRBD1. The germline CDR1 and CDR2 sequences are SGDLS and YYNGEE. With 0 bases clipped from V and 3 bases from J, the junction kept 3 bases outside the gene matches. The CDR3 loop spans 14 amino acids. The CDR3 loop is CASSVEAGGYEQYF. The CDR3 coding sequence is TGTGCCAGCAGCGTAGAGGCAGGGGGCTACGAGCAGTACTTC.

J is TRBJ2-3 and V is TRBV6-6; possibly TRBD2 for D (5 bases). The CDR3 extends over 15 amino acids. V gave up 3 bases and J gave up 2 bases, with 12 bases separating them. Per the germline V gene, CDR1 is MNHNY and CDR2 is SVGAGI (reference sequence). This CDR3 is CASSYVQDYTDTQYF. CDR3 nucleotides: TGTGCCAGCAGTTATGTCCAAGACTACACAGATACGCAGTATTTT.

The count of this clone is one. V usage is TRBV7-3 and J usage is TRBJ2-6, with 9 positions matching TRBD1. The CDR3 is made up of 17 amino acids. The germline gives CDR1 SGHTA, CDR2 FQGTGA. Trimming cost V 5 bases and J 4 bases; bases outside gene matches: 9. CDR3 DNA sequence: TGTGCCAGCAGCACCCGGGACAGGGAAACCGGGGCCAACGTCCTGACTTTC. As protein: CASSTRDRETGANVLTF.

This clone was detected only a few times. This sequence joins TRBV11-2 and TRBJ2-7; TRBD1 aligns across 8 bases. The junction had 5 bases not matched to a gene; V was cut back by 1 base and J by 6 bases. Germline V lookup: CDR1 SGHAT, CDR2 FQNNGV. The CDR3 has 14 residues. The CDR3: CASSLGRGLGEQYF. The CDR3 DNA reads TGTGCCAGCAGCTTAGGCAGGGGGCTCGGCGAGCAGTACTTC.

V usage is TRBV5-1 and J usage is TRBJ2-5; 13 nucleotides align to TRBD2. CDR3 size: 17 residues. Germline V gene sequence: CDR1 SGHRS, CDR2 YFSETQ. With V trimmed by 2 bases and J by 5 bases, 9 bases remained unmatched. DNA of the CDR3: TGCGCCAGCAGCTTACTAGCGGGGGGGCAAGCTCGGGAGACCCAGTACTTC. It specifies CASSLLAGGQARETQYF.

The chain uses TRBV7-2 and TRBJ2-5; 10 bases align to TRBD2. The J segment lost 2 bases and the V segment lost 6 bases, leaving 3 bases of the junction unmatched. Germline V CDR1 and CDR2: SGHTA, FQGNSA. This CDR3 is 14 amino acids long. CDR3 sequence (DNA): TGTGCCAGCAGGCGGACTAGCGGACAAGAGACCCAGTACTTC. Protein: CASRRTSGQETQYF.

The V call is TRBV25-1, the J call TRBJ1-1; 7 bases map to TRBD1. With V trimmed by 5 bases and J by 3 bases, 9 bases remained unmatched. Germline assignment: CDR1 MGHDK and CDR2 SYGVNS. This CDR3 comprises 15 residues. As DNA, the CDR3 is TGTGCCAGCAGTTCGGAGAGGGGGCGCGACACTGAAGCTTTCTTT. Its translation: CASSSERGRDTEAFF.

This clone was recorded only once. The V call is TRBV27, the J call TRBJ1-2; 10 bases align to TRBD1. The CDR3 sequence is 14 residues long. CDR1 is MNHEY, CDR2 SMNVEV, per germline (reference sequence). The V gene end was trimmed by 5 bases and the J gene end by 5 bases; junction bases not matched to a gene: 5. The CDR3 region is CASSKGQGEYGYTF. The CDR3, as DNA: TGTGCCAGCAGTAAAGGACAGGGGGAGTATGGCTACACCTTC.

This sequence joins TRBV29-1 and TRBJ2-7, with D unclear. Germline lookup yields CDR1 SQVTM and CDR2 ANQGSEA. The germline V and J ends were trimmed by 4 bases and 3 bases, with 7 bases remaining between them. This CDR3 spans 11 amino acids. CDR3 DNA: TGCAGCGTTGTTATAGACTACGAGCAGTACTTC. Amino acids: CSVVIDYEQYF.

The chain carries TRBV5-6 and TRBJ2-7; a weak D match, TRBD2 (5 bases). CDR1 is SGHDT, CDR2 YYEEEE, per germline. V dropped 3 bases and J dropped 3 bases, with 10 bases sitting between them. The CDR3 contains 13 residues. Here the CDR3 DNA reads TGTGCCAGCAGCTCCAGGAGGAGCTACGAGCAGTACTTC. Translation gives CASSSRRSYEQYF.

The V and J genes are TRBV7-2 and TRBJ2-7; D remains unclear. Trimming removed 5 bases from V and 0 bases from J, with 11 bases in between. The CDR3 spans 14 residues. Per germline, CDR1 SGHTA and CDR2 FQGNSA. Here the CDR3 reads CASSASTRSYEQYF. CDR3 DNA: TGTGCCAGCAGCGCCTCAACGCGCTCCTACGAGCAGTACTTC.

The chain carries TRBV7-9 and TRBJ1-3; 8 bases are shared with TRBD1. With 6 bases clipped from V and 8 bases from J, the junction kept 9 bases outside the gene matches. CDR1 SEHNR and CDR2 FQNEAQ come from the germline V gene (reference sequence). This CDR3 spans 14 amino acids. The CDR3 region is CASRLSGGRDTIYF. The DNA of the CDR3 is TGTGCCAGCAGACTATCAGGGGGCCGGGACACCATATATTTT. Drawing the rest from reference TRBV7-9 and TRBJ1-3, the complete variable domain is DTGVSQNPRHKITKRGQNVTFRCDPISEHNRLYWYRQTLGQGPEFLTYFQNEAQLEKSRLLSDRFSAERPKGSFSTLEIQRTEQGDSAMYLCASRLSGGRDTIYFGEGSWLTVV.

The chain has TRBV6-4 and TRBJ1-1; D possibly corresponds to TRBD1 (6 bases). Trimming pared 2 bases from V and 8 bases from J, leaving 15 bases between. Germline CDR1 and CDR2: MRHNA and SNTAGT. The CDR3 is made up of 14 amino acids. CDR3 sequence: CASSDGGTPGEAFF. Here the CDR3 DNA reads TGTGCCAGCAGTGACGGTGGGACACCCGGAGAAGCTTTCTTT.

The chain uses TRBV6-5 and TRBJ1-1, with 7 bases that match TRBD1. Trimming at V came to 6 bases and at J to 4 bases, leaving 8 bases not matched to a gene. CDR1 MNHEY and CDR2 SVGAGI come from the germline V gene. The CDR3 length is 14 residues. CDR3 coding DNA: TGTGCCAGCAGGCTCGACAGGGTGGTCACTGAAGCTTTCTTT. It yields the protein CASRLDRVVTEAFF.

The rearrangement links TRBV7-9 to TRBJ1-1; no clear D. Germline CDR1 is SEHNR and CDR2 is FQNEAQ (reference sequence). Trimming took 5 bases from V and 0 from J, leaving 10 bases between them. CDR3 length: 14 amino acids. CDR3 nucleotides: TGTGCCAGCAGCCGGGTTGAGGTGAACACTGAAGCTTTCTTT. It specifies CASSRVEVNTEAFF.

The V and J genes are TRBV18 and TRBJ2-3; 8 bases map to TRBD2. CDR1 is KGHSH, CDR2 LQKENI, per germline. This CDR3 comprises 18 residues. V dropped 2 bases and J dropped 1; count of bases not matched to a gene: 11. CDR3 sequence reads: CASSPSPPGGGGTDTQYF. DNA for the CDR3: TGTGCCAGCTCACCATCTCCCCCCGGGGGGGGCGGCACAGATACGCAGTATTTT.

With regard to this clone: The junction differs from germline at one of its ends, possibly a read error. The CDR3 loop reads CATSRDGLFGGYPF. CDR3 DNA: TGTGCCACCAGCAGAGATGGACTCTTTGGGGGCTACCCCTTC. The gene calls are TRBV15 and TRBJ1-2; D is perhaps TRBD1 (6 bases). The CDR3 sequence is 14 residues long. Germline CDR1 is LNHNV and CDR2 is YYDKDF (reference sequence).

The J gene is TRBJ2-2, the V gene TRBV5-1; TRBD2 matches at 13 bases. The trim removed 5 bases at V and 8 bases at J, leaving 9 bases unmatched. Germline loops: CDR1 SGHRS, CDR2 YFSETQ. The CDR3 sequence is 16 residues long. The CDR3 sequence: CASRQGLAGAQGELFF. DNA for the CDR3: TGCGCCAGCAGGCAAGGACTAGCGGGGGCCCAGGGGGAGCTGTTTTTT.

V and J are TRBV6-5 and TRBJ2-3; 9 bases fit TRBD2. Trimming removed 6 bases from V and 3 bases from J; junction bases left unmatched: 7. CDR1 is MNHEY, CDR2 SVGAGI, per germline. This CDR3 is 15 amino acids long. The CDR3 reads CASRETSGYTDTQYF. The CDR3 DNA reads TGTGCCAGCAGGGAGACTAGCGGATATACAGATACGCAGTATTTT.

This clone was picked up one time. The junction departs from the called germline gene at one end, perhaps through a read error. The chain employs TRBV30 and TRBJ1-5; weak D call: TRBD1 (5 bases). There are 13 residues in the CDR3. Germline CDR1 GTSNPN, CDR2 SVGIG (reference sequence). CDR3 nucleotide sequence: TGTGCCTGGAGTGTGGCAGGGAATCAGCCCCAGAATTTT. Translating it yields CAWSVAGNQPQNF. Variable domain in full (rest from reference TRBV30 and TRBJ1-5): SQTIHQWPATLVQPVGSPLSLECTVEGTSNPNLYWYRQAAGRGLQLLFYSVGIGQISSEVPQNLSASRPQDRQFILSSKKLLLSDSGFYLCAWSVAGNQPQNFGDGTRLSIL.

The chain employs TRBV9 and TRBJ2-1; 11 bases line up with TRBD1. The CDR3 covers 16 residues. Germline-derived CDR1 and CDR2 are SGDLS and YYNGEE. V lost 4 bases to trimming and J lost 8 bases; unmatched junction nucleotides: 11. The CDR3 bases are TGTGCCAGCAGCATTTTTCCGGGACAGGGGGGAGATGAGCAGTTCTTC. Its translation is CASSIFPGQGGDEQFF.

The rearrangement links TRBV28 to TRBJ2-5, with 7 bases identical to TRBD2. CDR1 and CDR2 (germline): MDHEN, SYDVKM. The length of the CDR3 is 13 residues. The V gene end was trimmed by 7 bases and the J gene end by 7 bases; junction bases not matched to a gene: 9. CDR3 DNA: TGTGCCAGCACGAAAAGCGGGGCCCGGACCCAGTACTTC. This gives the protein CASTKSGARTQYF.

This clone has only a few counts. The J gene is TRBJ1-2, the V gene TRBV2, with D unclear. Germline V lookup: CDR1 SNHLY, CDR2 FYNNEI. Trimming stripped 6 bases from V and 3 bases from J, with 14 bases between. This CDR3 comprises 14 residues. Here the CDR3 DNA reads TGTGCCAGCAGCCAAGAGGAGGGTGACTATGGCTACACCTTC. Translating it yields CASSQEEGDYGYTF. Filled out from reference TRBV2 and TRBJ1-2, the complete variable domain reads EPEVTQTPSHQVTQMGQEVILRCVPISNHLYFYWYRQILGQKVEFLVSFYNNEISEKSEIFDDQFSVERPDGSNFTLKIRSTKLEDSAMYFCASSQEEGDYGYTFGSGTRLTVV.

This clone has just a few counts. The chain combines TRBV6-1 with TRBJ1-5, with a tentative D call TRBD1 (6 bases). V dropped 5 bases and J dropped 6 bases, with 14 bases sitting between them. CDR1 is MNHNS and CDR2 is SASEGT in the germline V gene. The CDR3 is 14 residues long. The CDR3 DNA is TGTGCCAGCAGTTCCGGGACAAATCCTCAGCCCCAGCATTTT. It specifies CASSSGTNPQPQHF.

The chain couples TRBV4-1 to TRBJ2-3; D is possibly TRBD1 (5 bases). Germline CDR1 reads MGHRA; CDR2 reads YSYEKL. V gave up 0 bases and J gave up 2 bases, with 15 bases separating them. The CDR3 consists of 17 residues. The CDR3 coding sequence is TGCGCCAGCAGCCAAGATCCTGGAGACAGCGTCACAGATACGCAGTATTTT. Translating gives CASSQDPGDSVTDTQYF.

In its sample, this clone was seen once. V usage is TRBV13 and J usage is TRBJ1-4; 8 bases agree with TRBD1. V lost 3 bases and J lost 7; bases outside the gene matches: 1. The CDR3 loop spans 13 amino acids. The germline gives CDR1 PRHDT, CDR2 FYEKMQ (reference sequence). In DNA, the CDR3 is TGTGCCAGCAGCTTCGGACAGGGTGAAAAACTGTTTTTT. It specifies CASSFGQGEKLFF.

V usage is TRBV5-5 and J usage is TRBJ2-7, with TRBD1 matching 7 bases. Germline CDR1 reads SGHKS; CDR2 reads YYEKEE (reference sequence). The CDR3 runs 15 residues. The V and J ends lost 1 base and 3 bases, in that order; junction bases with no gene match: 7. The DNA of the CDR3 is TGTGCCAGCAGCTTGTCTACGACAGGGTACTACGAGCAGTACTTC. Its translation is CASSLSTTGYYEQYF.

This clone was counted a few times. The chain couples TRBV5-4 to TRBJ2-5, with 7 bases aligning to TRBD2. CDR3 length: 17 amino acids. Germline V gene lookup returns CDR1 SGHNT and CDR2 YYREEE (reference sequence). With 4 bases clipped from V and 1 base from J, the junction kept 13 bases outside the gene matches. As DNA, the CDR3 is TGTGCCAGCAGCCCCTATTCAGGGACTACCCGCCAAGAGACCCAGTACTTC. This encodes CASSPYSGTTRQETQYF. The full variable domain, its missing parts supplied by reference TRBV5-4 and TRBJ2-5, is ETGVTQSPTHLIKTRGQQVTLRCSSQSGHNTVSWYQQALGQGPQFIFQYYREEENGRGNFPPRFSGLQFPNYSSELNVNALELDDSALYLCASSPYSGTTRQETQYFGPGTRLLVL.